This T cell receptor (beta chain) was sequenced for a study of early T cells in non-severe SARS-CoV-2 infection. TCRdb processed the 5' RACE reads anew with MiXCR; each CDR3 protein has one entry. The repertoire includes roughly 83,000 distinct CDR3 sequences, 9.5% to 15% of them detected once, and 4.4% sits in the top ten. This clonotype was detected only a few times. CDR1 is SGHRS and CDR2 is YFSETQ in the germline V gene. The CDR3 runs to 16 residues. The trim removed 5 bases at V and 5 bases at J, leaving 11 bases unmatched. V usage is TRBV5-1 and J usage is TRBJ1-1, with 11 positions matching TRBD1. The sequenced sample was whole blood, obtained at baseline. This TCR was sampled from an adult who was a healthcare worker with PCR-confirmed SARS-CoV-2 infection or an uninfected control (not recorded which). The CDR3, as DNA: TGCGCCAGCAGTCGAACCGGGACAGGGGGAAAGACTGAAGCTTTCTTT. Residues: CASSRTGTGGKTEAFF.